The sequence of this TCR beta chain was determined in a study of breast tumors, draining lymph nodes, adjacent tissues. Axillary draining lymph nodes of breast cancer patients supplied the node samples. This clonotype was seen at least ten times. Antigen specificity is unknown. General study points: Data fit most tumor T cells coming from lymph node, expanding in tumor. Tumors had less TCR diversity than lymph nodes, more than nontumor tissue. Compared with basal-like, luminal-like tumors shared significantly more repertoire with nontumor tissue. Tumor T cell lymph node origin was a supported hypothesis, not proven.

MiXCR was run by TCRdb on the multiplex PCR reads, yielding one entry per CDR3 protein. The sample gives approximately 130,000 distinct CDR3 sequences, about 22% of which show up once; approximately 2.7% is in the top ten. V lost 6 bases and J 5 bases, leaving 10 bases between the germline ends. CDR1 SQVTM and CDR2 ANQGSEA come from the germline V gene. CDR3 length equals 11 residues. This clonotype originated in a female donor with breast cancer. Some clones in this sample may be carry-over from other donors' samples. This chain connects TRBV29-1 to TRBJ2-5, with D possibly being TRBD2 (6 bases). The sequencing sample was made of axillary lymph node tissue. CDR3 nucleotides: TGCAGCGTCCGACTAGTGGAGACCCAGTACTTC. The encoded protein is CSVRLVETQYF. Complete variable domain (other parts from reference TRBV29-1 and TRBJ2-5): SAVISQKPSRDICQRGTSLTIQCQVDSQVTMMFWYRQQPGQSLTLIATANQGSEATYESGFVIDKFPISRPNLTFSTLTVSNMSPEDSSIYLCSVRLVETQYFGPGTRLLVL.